This T cell receptor beta chain was identified in a study of T cell clonotyping in hematopoietic cell transplantation. Study-level results: Recipient TCR diversity dropped after transplant; expanded clonotypes rose from day 30 to 180. At the given depth, recipient repertoires were over 95% de novo clonotypes. Broader posttransplant TCR repertoire diversity was predicted by graft donor and pretransplant recipient Inverse Simpson Index values.

Turning to this clone: What it binds is not known.

The method was immunoSEQ multiplex PCR; TCRdb's version includes in-frame clones alone and lacks a portion of them. The repertoire holds approximately 11,000 clones, with around 90% as singletons. Described time point: recipient sample about 28 days before transplant, after cytoreduction. Samples: about 28 days before transplant, then days 30, 100 and 180 after. This CDR3 is built from 19 residues. After removal of 6 bases from V and 3 bases from J, the junction contained 17 bases not matched to a gene. Germline V lookup: CDR1 MNHEY, CDR2 SMNVEV (reference sequence). The chain couples TRBV27 to TRBJ2-5; 12 bases line up with TRBD2. Here the sequenced sample was peripheral blood mononuclear cells, taken before stem cell transplant. This clonotype was obtained from a woman aged 40 to 55 with acute myeloid leukemia. Some clones in this sample may be carry-over from other donors' samples. The CDR3 loop reads CASSHKRASGRGAEETQYF. CDR3 DNA: TGTGCCAGCAGCCACAAGCGGGCTAGCGGGAGGGGGGCGGAAGAGACCCAGTACTTC.